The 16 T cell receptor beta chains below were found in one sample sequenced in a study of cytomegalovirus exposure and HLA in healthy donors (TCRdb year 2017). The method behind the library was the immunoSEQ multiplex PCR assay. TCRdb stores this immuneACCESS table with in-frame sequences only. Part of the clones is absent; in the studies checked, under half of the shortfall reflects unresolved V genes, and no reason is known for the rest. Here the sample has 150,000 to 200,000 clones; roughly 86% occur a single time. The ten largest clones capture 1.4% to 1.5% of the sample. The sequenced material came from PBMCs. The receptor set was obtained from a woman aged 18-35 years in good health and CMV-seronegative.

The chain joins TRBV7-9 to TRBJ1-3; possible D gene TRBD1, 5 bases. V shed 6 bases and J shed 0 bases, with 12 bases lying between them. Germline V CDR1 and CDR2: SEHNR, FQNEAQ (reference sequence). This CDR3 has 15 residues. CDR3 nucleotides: TGTGCCAGCAGACAAGACGACAGCTCTGGAAACACCATATATTTT. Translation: CASRQDDSSGNTIYF.

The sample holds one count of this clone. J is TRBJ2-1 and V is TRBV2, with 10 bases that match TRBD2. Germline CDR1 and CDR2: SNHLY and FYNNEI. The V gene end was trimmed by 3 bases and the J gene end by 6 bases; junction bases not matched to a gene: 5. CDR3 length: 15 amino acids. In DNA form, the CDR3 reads TGTGCCAGCAGTGACGGCCTAGCGGGAGTCAATGAGCAGTTCTTC. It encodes CASSDGLAGVNEQFF.

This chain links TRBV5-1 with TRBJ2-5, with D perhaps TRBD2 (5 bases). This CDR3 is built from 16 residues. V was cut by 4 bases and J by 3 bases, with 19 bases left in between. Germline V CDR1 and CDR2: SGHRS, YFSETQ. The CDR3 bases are TGCGCCAGCAGCCCCACTGGTTCGAGCGGCAAAGAGACCCAGTACTTC. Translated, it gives CASSPTGSSGKETQYF.

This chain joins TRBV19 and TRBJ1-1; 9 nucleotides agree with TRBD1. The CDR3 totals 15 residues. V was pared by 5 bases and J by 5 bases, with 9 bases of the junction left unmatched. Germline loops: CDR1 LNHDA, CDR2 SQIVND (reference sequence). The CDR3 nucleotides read TGTGCCAGTAGTCCCCACAGGGGGCGAAGGACTGAAGCTTTCTTT. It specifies CASSPHRGRRTEAFF.

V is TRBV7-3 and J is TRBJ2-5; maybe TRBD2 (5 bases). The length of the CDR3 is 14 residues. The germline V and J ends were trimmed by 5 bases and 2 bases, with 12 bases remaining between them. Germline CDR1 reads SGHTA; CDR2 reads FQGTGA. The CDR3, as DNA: TGTGCCAGCAGCCCAGGCGGGCTGCAAGAGACCCAGTACTTC. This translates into CASSPGGLQETQYF.

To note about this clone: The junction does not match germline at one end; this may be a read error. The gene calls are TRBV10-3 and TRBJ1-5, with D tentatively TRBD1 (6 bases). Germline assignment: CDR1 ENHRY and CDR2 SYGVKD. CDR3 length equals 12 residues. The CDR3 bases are TGTGCCACCTCGGGGGGCAAACAGCCCCAGCATTTT. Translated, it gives CATSGGKQPQHF.

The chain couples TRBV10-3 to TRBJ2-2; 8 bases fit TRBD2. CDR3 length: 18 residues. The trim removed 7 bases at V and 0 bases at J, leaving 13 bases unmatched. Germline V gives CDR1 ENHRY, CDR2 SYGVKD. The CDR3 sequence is CAITPGLVNSANTGELFF. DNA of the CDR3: TGTGCCATCACCCCGGGACTAGTAAACAGCGCGAACACCGGGGAGCTGTTTTTT.

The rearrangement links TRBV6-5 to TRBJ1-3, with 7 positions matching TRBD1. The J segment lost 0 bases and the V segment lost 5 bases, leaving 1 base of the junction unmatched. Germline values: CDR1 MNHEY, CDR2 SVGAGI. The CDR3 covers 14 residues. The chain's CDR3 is CASSRQGSGNTIYF. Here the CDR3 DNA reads TGTGCCAGCAGTAGACAGGGCTCTGGAAACACCATATATTTT.

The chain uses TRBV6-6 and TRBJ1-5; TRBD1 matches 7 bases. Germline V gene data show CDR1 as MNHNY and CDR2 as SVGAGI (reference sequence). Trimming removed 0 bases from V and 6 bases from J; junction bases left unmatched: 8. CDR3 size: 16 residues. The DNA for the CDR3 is TGTGCCAGCAGTTACTCGCAGGGGGTGAAGGGTCAGCCCCAGCATTTT. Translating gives CASSYSQGVKGQPQHF.

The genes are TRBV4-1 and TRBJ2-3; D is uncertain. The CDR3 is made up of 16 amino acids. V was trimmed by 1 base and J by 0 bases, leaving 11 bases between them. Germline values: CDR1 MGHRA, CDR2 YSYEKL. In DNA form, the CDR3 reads TGCGCCAGCAGCCAAGGGCAGATTTATAGCACAGATACGCAGTATTTT. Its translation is CASSQGQIYSTDTQYF.

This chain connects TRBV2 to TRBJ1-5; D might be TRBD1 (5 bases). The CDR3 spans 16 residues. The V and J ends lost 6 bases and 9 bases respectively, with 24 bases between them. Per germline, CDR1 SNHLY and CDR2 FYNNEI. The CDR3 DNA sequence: TGTGCCAGCAGAAAGGGAAGGGGTCGAGTACAGGTGCCCCAGCATTTT. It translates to CASRKGRGRVQVPQHF. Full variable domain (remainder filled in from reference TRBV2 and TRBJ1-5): EPEVTQTPSHQVTQMGQEVILRCVPISNHLYFYWYRQILGQKVEFLVSFYNNEISEKSEIFDDQFSVERPDGSNFTLKIRSTKLEDSAMYFCASRKGRGRVQVPQHFGDGTRLSIL.

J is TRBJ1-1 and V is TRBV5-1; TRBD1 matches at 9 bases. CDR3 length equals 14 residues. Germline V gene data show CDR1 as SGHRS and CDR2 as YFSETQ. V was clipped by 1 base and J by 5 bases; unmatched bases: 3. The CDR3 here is CASSLSGQGTEAFF. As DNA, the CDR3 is TGCGCCAGCAGCTTGAGCGGACAGGGGACTGAAGCTTTCTTT.

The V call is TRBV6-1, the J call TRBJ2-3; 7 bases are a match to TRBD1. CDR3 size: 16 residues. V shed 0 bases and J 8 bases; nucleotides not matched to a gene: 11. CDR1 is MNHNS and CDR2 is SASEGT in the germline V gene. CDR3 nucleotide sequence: TGTGCCAGCAGTGAAGCGATGTACAGGGGTCAAGGTACGCAGTATTTT. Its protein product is CASSEAMYRGQGTQYF.

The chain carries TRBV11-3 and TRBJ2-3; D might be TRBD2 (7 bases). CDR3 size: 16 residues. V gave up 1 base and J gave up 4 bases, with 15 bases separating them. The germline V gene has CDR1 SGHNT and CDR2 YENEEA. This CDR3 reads CASSLVFAGAADTQYF. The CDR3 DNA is TGTGCCAGCAGCTTAGTCTTTGCGGGGGCTGCAGATACGCAGTATTTT.

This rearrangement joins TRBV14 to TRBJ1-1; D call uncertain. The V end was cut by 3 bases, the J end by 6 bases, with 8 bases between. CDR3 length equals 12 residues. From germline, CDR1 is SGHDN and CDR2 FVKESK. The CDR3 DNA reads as TGTGCCAGCAGCCAGGGAGGCTCTGAAGCTTTCTTT. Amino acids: CASSQGGSEAFF.

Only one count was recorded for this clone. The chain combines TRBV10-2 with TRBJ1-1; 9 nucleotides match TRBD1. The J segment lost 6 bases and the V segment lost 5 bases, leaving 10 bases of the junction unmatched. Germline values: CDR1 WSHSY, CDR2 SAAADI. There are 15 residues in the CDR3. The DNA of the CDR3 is TGCGCCAGCAGTACGATAACAGGGGGCGTTTCTGAAGCTTTCTTT. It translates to CASSTITGGVSEAFF.